This entry describes one TCR beta chain. Its antigen is unidentified. The data derive from a study of T cell responses to AZD1222 COVID-19 vaccine. Germline loops: CDR1 MGHRA, CDR2 YSYEKL. The J segment lost 5 bases and the V segment lost 0 bases, leaving 7 bases of the junction unmatched. There are 17 residues in the CDR3. Study-level results: Variant regions that are unmutated are reportedly the target of nearly half of spike-specific TCRs. Regions 160-218 and 743-854 dominated among vaccine-associated CD4 TCRs spanning spike. Donors were mostly white British, more females; clonal diversity possibly underestimated.

Profiling relied on immunoSEQ multiplex PCR, and the TCRdb table lists in-frame clones only, not all of them. The sample has 170,000 or so clones, about 85% seen once; the top ten hold less than 3%. Sequenced material: peripheral blood, taken on day 0 of AZD1222 vaccination. This rearrangement joins TRBV4-1 to TRBJ2-7; 13 bases fit TRBD2. This TCR derives from an adult in good health. This CDR3 reads CASSQDFGTSGADEQYF. The DNA for the CDR3 is TGCGCCAGCAGCCAAGATTTTGGGACTAGCGGGGCTGACGAGCAGTACTTC.